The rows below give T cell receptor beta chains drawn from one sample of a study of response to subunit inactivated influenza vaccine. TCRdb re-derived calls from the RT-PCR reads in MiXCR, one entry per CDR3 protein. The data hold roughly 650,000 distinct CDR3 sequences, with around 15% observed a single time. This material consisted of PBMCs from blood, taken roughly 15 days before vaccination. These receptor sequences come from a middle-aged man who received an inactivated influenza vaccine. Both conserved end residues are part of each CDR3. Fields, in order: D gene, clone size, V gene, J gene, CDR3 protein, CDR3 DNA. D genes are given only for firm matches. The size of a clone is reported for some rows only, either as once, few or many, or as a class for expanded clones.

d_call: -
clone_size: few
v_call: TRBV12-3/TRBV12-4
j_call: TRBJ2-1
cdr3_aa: CASSQGTTGEQFF
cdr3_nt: TGTGCCAGCAGCCAAGGGACCACGGGTGAGCAGTTCTTC

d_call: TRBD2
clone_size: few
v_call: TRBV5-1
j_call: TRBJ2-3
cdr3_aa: CASSLALLAGVDTQYF
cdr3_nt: TGCGCCAGCAGCTTGGCCCTACTAGCGGGGGTAGATACGCAGTATTTT

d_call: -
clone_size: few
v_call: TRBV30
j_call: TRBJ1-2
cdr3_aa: CAWSSLPSGYTF
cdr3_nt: TGTGCCTGGAGTTCCCTCCCCTCTGGCTACACCTTC

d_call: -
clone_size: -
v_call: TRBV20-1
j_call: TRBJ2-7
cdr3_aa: CSARVPASYEQYF
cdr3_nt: TGCAGTGCTAGAGTACCAGCCTCCTACGAGCAGTACTTC

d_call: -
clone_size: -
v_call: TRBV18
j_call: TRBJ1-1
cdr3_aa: CASSRIGAVRDEAFF
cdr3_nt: TGTGCCAGCTCACGAATAGGGGCCGTGCGGGATGAAGCTTTCTTT

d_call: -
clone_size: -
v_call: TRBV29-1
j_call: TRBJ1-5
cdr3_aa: CSVGGANQPQHF
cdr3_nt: TGCAGCGTTGGTGGTGCTAATCAGCCCCAGCATTTT

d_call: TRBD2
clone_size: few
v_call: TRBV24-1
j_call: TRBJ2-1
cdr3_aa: CATSDFRLAGGYEQFF
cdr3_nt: TGTGCCACCAGTGATTTCCGACTAGCGGGAGGGTATGAGCAGTTCTTC

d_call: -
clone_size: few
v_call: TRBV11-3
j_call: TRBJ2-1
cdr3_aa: CASSLDRHNEQFF
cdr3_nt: TGTGCCAGCAGCTTAGACAGGCACAATGAGCAGTTCTTC

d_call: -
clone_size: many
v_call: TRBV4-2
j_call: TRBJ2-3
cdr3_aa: CASSQDGRTDTQYF
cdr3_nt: TGTGCCAGCAGCCAAGACGGACGCACAGATACGCAGTATTTT

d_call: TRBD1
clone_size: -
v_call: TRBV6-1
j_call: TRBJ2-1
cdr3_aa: CASSASGQSYNEQFF
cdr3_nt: TGTGCCAGCAGTGCCTCGGGACAGTCCTACAATGAGCAGTTCTTC

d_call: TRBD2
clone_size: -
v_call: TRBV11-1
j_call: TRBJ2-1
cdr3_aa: CASSLYFVTSGYNEQFF
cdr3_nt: TGTGCCAGCAGCTTATACTTCGTGACTAGCGGTTACAATGAGCAGTTCTTC

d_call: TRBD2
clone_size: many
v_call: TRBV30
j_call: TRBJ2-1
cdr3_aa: CAWSSGLAGGWNEQFF
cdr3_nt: TGTGCCTGGAGCTCGGGACTAGCGGGAGGGTGGAATGAGCAGTTCTTC

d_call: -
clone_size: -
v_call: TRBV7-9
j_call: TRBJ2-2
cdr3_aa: CASSNPGAGELFF
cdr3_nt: TGTGCCAGCAGCAACCCAGGGGCCGGGGAGCTGTTTTTT

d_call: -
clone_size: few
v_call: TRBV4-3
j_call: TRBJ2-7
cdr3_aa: CASSQDRDFLTYEQYF
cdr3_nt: TGCGCCAGCAGCCAAGACAGGGATTTCCTAACCTACGAGCAGTACTTC

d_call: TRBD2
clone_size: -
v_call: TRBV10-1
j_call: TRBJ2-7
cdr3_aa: CASSESTSGGYEQYF
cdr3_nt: TGCGCCAGCAGTGAGTCGACTAGCGGGGGGTACGAGCAGTACTTC

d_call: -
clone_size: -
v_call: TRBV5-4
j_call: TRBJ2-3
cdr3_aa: CASSLGQLGGGADTQYF
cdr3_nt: TGTGCCAGCAGCTTGGGACAACTTGGGGGTGGAGCAGATACGCAGTATTTT

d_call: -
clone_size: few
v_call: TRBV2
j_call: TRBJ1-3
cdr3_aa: CASSDLRGIGNTIYF
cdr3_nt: TGTGCCAGCAGTGATTTAAGGGGGATTGGAAACACCATATATTTT

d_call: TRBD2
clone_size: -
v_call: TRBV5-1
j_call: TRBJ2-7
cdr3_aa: CASSIGPPSGPLYEQYF
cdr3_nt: TGCGCCAGCAGCATTGGCCCCCCTAGCGGCCCGCTCTACGAGCAGTACTTC

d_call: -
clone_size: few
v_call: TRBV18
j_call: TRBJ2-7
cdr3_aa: CASSSSPGSEQYF
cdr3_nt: TGTGCCAGCTCCTCCTCTCCGGGGTCCGAGCAGTACTTC

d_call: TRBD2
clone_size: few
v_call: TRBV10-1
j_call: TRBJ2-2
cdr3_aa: CASRGLASTGELFF
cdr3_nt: TGCGCCAGCAGAGGACTAGCGAGCACCGGGGAGCTGTTTTTT

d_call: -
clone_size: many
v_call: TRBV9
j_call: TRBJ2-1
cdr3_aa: CASSPSSRGARYNEQFF
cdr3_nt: TGTGCCAGCAGCCCTAGCTCCCGGGGGGCGCGATACAATGAGCAGTTCTTC

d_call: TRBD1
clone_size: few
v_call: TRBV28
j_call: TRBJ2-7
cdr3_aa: CASSPIGQGAGEQYF
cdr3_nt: TGTGCCAGCAGCCCCATAGGACAGGGGGCAGGCGAGCAGTACTTC

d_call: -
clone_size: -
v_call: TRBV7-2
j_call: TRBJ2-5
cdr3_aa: CASTLGGPVGETQYF
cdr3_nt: TGTGCCAGCACTCTGGGGGGACCAGTGGGGGAGACCCAGTACTTC

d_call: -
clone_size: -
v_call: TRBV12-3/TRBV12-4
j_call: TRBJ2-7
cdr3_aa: CASSPRKTEQYF
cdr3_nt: TGTGCCAGCAGTCCCCGAAAGACCGAGCAGTACTTC

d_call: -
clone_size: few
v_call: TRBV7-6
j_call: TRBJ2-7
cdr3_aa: CASSLTLRTVLAEQYF
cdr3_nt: TGTGCCAGCAGCCTAACCCTAAGGACAGTGCTCGCCGAGCAGTACTTC

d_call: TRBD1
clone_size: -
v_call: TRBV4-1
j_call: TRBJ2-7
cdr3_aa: CASSQEGTGVEKYF
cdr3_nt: TGCGCCAGCAGCCAAGAGGGGACAGGGGTCGAAAAGTACTTC

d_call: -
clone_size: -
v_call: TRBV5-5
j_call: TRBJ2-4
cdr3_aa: CASSLEVQSGNIQYF
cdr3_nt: TGTGCCAGCAGCTTGGAGGTACAGTCGGGGAACATTCAGTACTTC

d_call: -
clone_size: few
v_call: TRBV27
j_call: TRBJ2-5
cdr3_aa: CASSSRQGSHETQYF
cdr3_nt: TGTGCCAGCAGTTCGCGGCAGGGGTCCCACGAGACCCAGTACTTC

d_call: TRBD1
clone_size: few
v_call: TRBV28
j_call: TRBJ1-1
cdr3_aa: CASSPRLDRVSEAFF
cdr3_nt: TGTGCCAGCAGCCCACGGCTTGACAGGGTGAGTGAAGCTTTCTTT

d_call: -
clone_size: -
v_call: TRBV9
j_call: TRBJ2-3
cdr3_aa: CASSESGPSTDTQYF
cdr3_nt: TGTGCCAGCAGCGAAAGCGGTCCTAGCACAGATACGCAGTATTTT

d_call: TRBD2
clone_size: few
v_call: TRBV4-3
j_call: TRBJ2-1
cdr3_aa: CASSQKPTSGRALYNEQFF
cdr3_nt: TGCGCCAGCAGCCAAAAGCCAACTAGCGGGAGGGCCCTCTACAATGAGCAGTTCTTC

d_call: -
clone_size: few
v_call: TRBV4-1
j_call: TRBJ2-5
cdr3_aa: CASSQSQGGETQYF
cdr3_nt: TGCGCCAGCAGCCAATCTCAGGGAGGAGAGACCCAGTACTTC